The present T cell receptor beta chain was sequenced within a study of T-cell reconstitution after alpha-beta-depleted transplantation in children. Whole-study results and caveats: From surviving recipient T cells and thymic progenitors came the high day-60 TCRbeta diversity observed in some patients.

Note on this clonotype: Its antigen is as yet unknown.

CDR1 and CDR2 (germline): SGHTA, FQGNSA. This CDR3 comprises 15 residues. With 0 bases clipped from V and 7 bases from J, the junction kept 7 bases outside the gene matches. A TCRbeta library incorporating unique molecular identifiers was prepared. TCRdb used MiXCR to reprocess the PCR reads, holding one entry per CDR3 protein. Here the sample spans 200,000 to 250,000 distinct CDR3 sequences, roughly a quarter being singletons. The chain recombines TRBV7-2 with TRBJ1-1; 8 bases fit TRBD1. The source material was PBMCs, mostly from graft donor cells, sampled 360 days after TCRalphabeta/CD19-depleted stem cell transplant. The clonotype was recovered from a female patient between 2 and 15 years old who had a stem cell transplant for congenital amegakaryocytic thrombocytopenia, so the T cells may come from the graft donor. The CDR3 DNA reads as TGTGCCAGCAGCTTAGCAAGCTCAGGGGGCATTGAAGCTTTCTTT. Its protein is CASSLASSGGIEAFF.